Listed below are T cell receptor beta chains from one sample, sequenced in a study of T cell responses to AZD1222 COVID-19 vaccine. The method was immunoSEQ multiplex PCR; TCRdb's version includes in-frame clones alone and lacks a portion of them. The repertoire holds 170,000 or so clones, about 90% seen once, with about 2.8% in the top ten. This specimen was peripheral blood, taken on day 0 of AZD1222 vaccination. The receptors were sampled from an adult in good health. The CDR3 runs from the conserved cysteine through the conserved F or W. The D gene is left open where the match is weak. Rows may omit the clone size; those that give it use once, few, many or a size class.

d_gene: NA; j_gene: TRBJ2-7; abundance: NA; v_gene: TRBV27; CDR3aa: CASRPGANNWYF; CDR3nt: TGTGCCAGCAGGCCGGGGGCGAATAATTGGTACTTC
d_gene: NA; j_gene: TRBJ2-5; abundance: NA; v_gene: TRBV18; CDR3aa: CASSLAGHKETQYF; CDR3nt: TGTGCCAGCTCACTCGCGGGTCACAAAGAGACCCAGTACTTC
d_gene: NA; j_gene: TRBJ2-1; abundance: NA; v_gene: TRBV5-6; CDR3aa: CASSLVVDYNEQFF; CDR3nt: TGTGCCAGCAGCTTGGTTGTAGACTACAATGAGCAGTTCTTC
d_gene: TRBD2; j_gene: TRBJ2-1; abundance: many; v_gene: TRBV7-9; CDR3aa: CASSFGLAGSYNEQFF; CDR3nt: TGTGCCAGCAGCTTTGGACTAGCGGGCTCCTACAATGAGCAGTTCTTC
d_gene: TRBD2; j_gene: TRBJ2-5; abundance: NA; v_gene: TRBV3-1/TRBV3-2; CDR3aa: CASSKEIGLAGEETQYF; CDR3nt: TGTGCCAGCAGCAAAGAGATAGGACTAGCGGGAGAGGAGACCCAGTACTTC
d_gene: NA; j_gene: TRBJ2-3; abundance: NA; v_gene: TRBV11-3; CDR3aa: CASSSRGGGTDTQYF; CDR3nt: TGTGCCAGCAGCTCAAGGGGGGGAGGCACAGATACGCAGTATTTT
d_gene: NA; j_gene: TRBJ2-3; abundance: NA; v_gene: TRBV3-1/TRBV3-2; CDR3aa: CASSQGTPGSMDTQYF; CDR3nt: TGTGCCAGCAGCCAAGGGACTCCCGGTTCAATGGATACGCAGTATTTT
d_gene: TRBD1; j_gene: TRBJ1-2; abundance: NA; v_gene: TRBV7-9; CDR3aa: CASSSGQGAPNYGYTF; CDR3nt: TGTGCCAGCAGTTCTGGACAGGGGGCGCCGAACTATGGCTACACCTTC
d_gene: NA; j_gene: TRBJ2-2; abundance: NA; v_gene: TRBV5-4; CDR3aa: CASSSARLNTGELFF; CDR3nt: TGTGCCAGCAGCTCGGCGAGATTGAACACCGGGGAGCTGTTTTTT
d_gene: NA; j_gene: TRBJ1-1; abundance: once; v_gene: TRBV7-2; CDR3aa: CASSQRNSRTEAFF; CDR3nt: TGTGCCAGCAGCCAGCGCAACTCACGGACTGAAGCTTTCTTT
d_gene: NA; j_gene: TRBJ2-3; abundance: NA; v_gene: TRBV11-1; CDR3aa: CASSPDWADTQYF; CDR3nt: TGTGCCAGCAGCCCAGACTGGGCAGATACGCAGTATTTT
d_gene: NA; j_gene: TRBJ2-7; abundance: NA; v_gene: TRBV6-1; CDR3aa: CASSEARERGRREQYF; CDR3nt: TGTGCCAGCAGTGAAGCGCGGGAGAGGGGGCGGCGAGAGCAGTACTTC
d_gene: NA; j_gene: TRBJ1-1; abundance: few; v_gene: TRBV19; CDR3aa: CASSMQGSYTEAFF; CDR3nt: TGTGCCAGTAGTATGCAGGGGTCGTACACTGAAGCTTTCTTT
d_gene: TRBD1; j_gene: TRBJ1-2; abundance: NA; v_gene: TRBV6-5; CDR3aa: CASSSRLRGRSYGYTF; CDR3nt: TGTGCCAGCAGTTCTAGACTCAGGGGGCGATCTTATGGCTACACCTTC
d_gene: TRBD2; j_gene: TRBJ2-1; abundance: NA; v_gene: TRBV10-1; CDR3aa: CASSSSGRDPYNEQFF; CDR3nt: TGCGCCAGCAGTTCAAGCGGGAGGGACCCTTACAATGAGCAGTTCTTC
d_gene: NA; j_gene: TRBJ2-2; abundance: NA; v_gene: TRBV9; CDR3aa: CASKQDPVIAGELFF; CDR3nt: TGTGCCAGCAAACAAGACCCCGTGATAGCCGGGGAGCTGTTTTTT
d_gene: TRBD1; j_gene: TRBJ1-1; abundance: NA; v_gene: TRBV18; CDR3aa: CASSRDRANTEAFF; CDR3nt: TGTGCCAGCTCCCGGGACAGGGCAAACACTGAAGCTTTCTTT
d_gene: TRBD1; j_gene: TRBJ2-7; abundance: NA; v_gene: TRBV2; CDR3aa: CASLPGQGSTYEQYF; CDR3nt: TGTGCCAGCCTACCGGGACAGGGTAGTACCTACGAGCAGTACTTC
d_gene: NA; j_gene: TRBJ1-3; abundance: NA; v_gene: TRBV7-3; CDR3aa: CASSLGPQGSGNTIYF; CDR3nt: TGTGCCAGCAGCTTAGGTCCACAGGGCTCTGGAAACACCATATATTTT
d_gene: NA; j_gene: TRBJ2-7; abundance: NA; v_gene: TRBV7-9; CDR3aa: CASGLGATYEQYF; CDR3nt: TGTGCCAGCGGTCTGGGAGCTACCTACGAGCAGTACTTC
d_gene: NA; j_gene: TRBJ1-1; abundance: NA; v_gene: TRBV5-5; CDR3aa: CASSPPMVNTEAFF; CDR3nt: TGTGCCAGCAGCCCCCCCATGGTGAACACTGAAGCTTTCTTT
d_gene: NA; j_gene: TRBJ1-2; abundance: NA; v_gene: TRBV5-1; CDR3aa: CASSLDAVNYGYTF; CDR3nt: TGCGCCAGCAGCTTGGATGCGGTGAACTATGGCTACACCTTC
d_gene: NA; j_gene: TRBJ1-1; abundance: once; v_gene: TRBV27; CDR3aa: CASSPERLIMNTEAFF; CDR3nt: TGTGCCAGCAGTCCCGAACGATTAATAATGAACACTGAAGCTTTCTTT
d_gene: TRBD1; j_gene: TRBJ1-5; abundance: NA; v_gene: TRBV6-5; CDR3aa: CASRATGGNQPQHF; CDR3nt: TGTGCCAGCAGAGCCACAGGGGGTAATCAGCCCCAGCATTTT
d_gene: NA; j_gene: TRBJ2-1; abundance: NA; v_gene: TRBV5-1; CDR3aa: CASSLEGRQHNEQFF; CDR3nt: TGCGCCAGCAGCTTGGAGGGACGACAGCACAATGAGCAGTTCTTC
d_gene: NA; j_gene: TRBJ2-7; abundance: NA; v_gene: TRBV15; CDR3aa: CATSRDPRTYYEQYF; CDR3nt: TGTGCCACCAGCAGAGATCCCCGGACTTATTACGAGCAGTACTTC
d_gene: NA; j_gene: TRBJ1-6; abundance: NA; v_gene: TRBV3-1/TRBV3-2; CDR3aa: CASSPTGYNSPLHF; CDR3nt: TGTGCCAGCAGCCCAACGGGCTATAATTCACCCCTCCACTTT
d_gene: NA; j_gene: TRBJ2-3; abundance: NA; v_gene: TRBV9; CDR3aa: CASSVEYGSTDTQYF; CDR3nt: TGTGCCAGCAGCGTAGAGTATGGCAGCACAGATACGCAGTATTTT
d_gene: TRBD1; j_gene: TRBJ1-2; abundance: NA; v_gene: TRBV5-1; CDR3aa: CASSPDRDANYGYTF; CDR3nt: TGCGCCAGCAGCCCGGACAGGGACGCTAACTATGGCTACACCTTC
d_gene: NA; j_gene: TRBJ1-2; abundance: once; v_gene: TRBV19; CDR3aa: CASSLSNYGYTF; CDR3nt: TGTGCCAGTAGTCTCTCTAACTATGGCTACACCTTC
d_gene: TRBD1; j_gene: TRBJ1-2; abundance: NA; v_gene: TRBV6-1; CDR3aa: CASSEARTGAGYTF; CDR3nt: TGTGCCAGCAGTGAAGCGAGGACAGGGGCTGGCTACACCTTC
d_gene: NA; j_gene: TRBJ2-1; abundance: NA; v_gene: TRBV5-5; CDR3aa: CASSPGYSPSYNEQFF; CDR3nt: TGTGCCAGCAGCCCGGGGTACTCCCCTAGTTACAATGAGCAGTTCTTC
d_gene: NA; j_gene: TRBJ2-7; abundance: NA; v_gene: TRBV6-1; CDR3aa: CASSEPGRNYEQYF; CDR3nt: TGTGCCAGCAGTGAGCCGGGCAGAAACTACGAGCAGTACTTC
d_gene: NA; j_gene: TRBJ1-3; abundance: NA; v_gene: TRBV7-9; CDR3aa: CASSLARYSGNTIYF; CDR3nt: TGTGCCAGCAGCTTAGCGAGGTACTCTGGAAACACCATATATTTT
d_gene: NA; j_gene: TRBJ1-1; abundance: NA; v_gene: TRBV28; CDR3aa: CASTHLTDLSPTEAFF; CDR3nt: TGTGCCAGCACCCACCTGACAGACTTATCCCCCACTGAAGCTTTCTTT
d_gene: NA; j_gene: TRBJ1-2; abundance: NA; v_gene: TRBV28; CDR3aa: CASSFSFNYGYTF; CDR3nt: TGTGCCAGCAGTTTTTCCTTTAACTATGGCTACACCTTC
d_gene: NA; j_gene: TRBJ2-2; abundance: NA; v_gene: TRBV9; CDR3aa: CASSVDYYTGELFF; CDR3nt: TGTGCCAGCAGCGTAGACTATTACACCGGGGAGCTGTTTTTT
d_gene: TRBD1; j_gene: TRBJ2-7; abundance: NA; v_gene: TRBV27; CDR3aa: CASSSNQDRDGQYF; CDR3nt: TGTGCCAGCAGTTCGAACCAGGACAGGGACGGGCAGTACTTC
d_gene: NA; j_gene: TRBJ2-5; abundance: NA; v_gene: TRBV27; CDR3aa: CASSPLRGWGETQYF; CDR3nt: TGTGCCAGCAGTCCCCTTCGGGGTTGGGGGGAGACCCAGTACTTC
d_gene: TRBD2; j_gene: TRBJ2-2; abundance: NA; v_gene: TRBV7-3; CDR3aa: CASSDPGTSGTSGGGTGELFF; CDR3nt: TGTGCCAGCAGCGACCCAGGGACTAGCGGGACGAGCGGGGGAGGAACCGGGGAGCTGTTTTTT
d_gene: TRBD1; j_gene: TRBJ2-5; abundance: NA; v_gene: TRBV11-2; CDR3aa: CASSSLDREETQYF; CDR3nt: TGTGCCAGCAGCTCCCTGGACAGGGAAGAGACCCAGTACTTC
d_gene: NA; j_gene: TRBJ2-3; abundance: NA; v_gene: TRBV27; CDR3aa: CASSTTDISSTDTQYF; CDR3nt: TGTGCCAGCAGTACCACGGACATTTCTAGCACAGATACGCAGTATTTT
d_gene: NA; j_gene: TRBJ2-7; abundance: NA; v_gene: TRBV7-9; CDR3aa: CASSISDVYEQYF; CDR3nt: TGTGCCAGCAGCATTAGCGATGTCTACGAGCAGTACTTC
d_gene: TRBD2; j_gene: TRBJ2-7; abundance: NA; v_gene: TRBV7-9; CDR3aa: CASSLVGGRTYEQYF; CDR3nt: TGTGCCAGCAGCTTAGTGGGCGGGAGGACCTACGAGCAGTACTTC
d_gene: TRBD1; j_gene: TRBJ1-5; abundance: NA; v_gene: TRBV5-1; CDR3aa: CASSPGQAANQPQHF; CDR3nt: TGCGCCAGCAGCCCGGGACAGGCGGCCAATCAGCCCCAGCATTTT
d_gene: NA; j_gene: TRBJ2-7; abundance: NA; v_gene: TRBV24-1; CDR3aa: CATSDLVGYEQYF; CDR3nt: TGTGCCACCAGTGATTTGGTCGGGTACGAGCAGTACTTC
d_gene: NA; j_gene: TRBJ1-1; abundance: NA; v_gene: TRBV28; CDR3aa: CASGRVDRVNTEAFF; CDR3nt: TGTGCCAGCGGTAGAGTAGACAGAGTGAACACTGAAGCTTTCTTT
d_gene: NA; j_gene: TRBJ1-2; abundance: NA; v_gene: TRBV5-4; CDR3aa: CASISGNGYTF; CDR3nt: TGTGCCAGCATCTCAGGGAATGGCTACACCTTC
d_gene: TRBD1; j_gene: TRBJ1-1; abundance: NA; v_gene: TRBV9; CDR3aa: CASSGGQGSTEAFF; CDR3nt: TGTGCCAGCAGCGGAGGACAGGGGAGCACTGAAGCTTTCTTT
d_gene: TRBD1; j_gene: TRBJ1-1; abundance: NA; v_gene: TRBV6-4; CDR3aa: CASRPGQGNSAAAFF; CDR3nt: TGTGCCAGCAGACCGGGACAGGGGAACAGTGCTGCAGCTTTCTTT
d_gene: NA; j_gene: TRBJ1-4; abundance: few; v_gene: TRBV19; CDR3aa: CASSTRLLGNEKLFF; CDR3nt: TGTGCCAGTAGTACCCGATTGTTGGGGAATGAAAAACTGTTTTTT
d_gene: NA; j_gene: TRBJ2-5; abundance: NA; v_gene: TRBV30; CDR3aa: CACGSGAHYQETQYF; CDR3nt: TGTGCCTGCGGGTCGGGGGCGCACTACCAAGAGACCCAGTACTTC
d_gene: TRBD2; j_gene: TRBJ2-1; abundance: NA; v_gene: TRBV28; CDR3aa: CASSAGTSGRYNEQFF; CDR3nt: TGTGCCAGCAGCGCTGGGACTAGCGGACGCTACAATGAGCAGTTCTTC
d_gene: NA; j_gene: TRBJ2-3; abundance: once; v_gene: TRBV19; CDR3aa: CASSIGRLVDTDTQYF; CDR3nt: TGTGCCAGTAGTATAGGGAGGCTAGTAGACACAGATACGCAGTATTTT
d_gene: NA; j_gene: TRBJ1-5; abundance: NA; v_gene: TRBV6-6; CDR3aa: CASSPGVMSNQPQHF; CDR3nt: TGTGCCAGCAGCCCAGGGGTGATGAGCAATCAGCCCCAGCATTTT
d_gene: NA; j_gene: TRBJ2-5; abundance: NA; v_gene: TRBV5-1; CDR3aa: CASSLEKWGVIGSGQETQYF; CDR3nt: TGCGCCAGCAGCTTGGAGAAATGGGGGGTTATCGGGTCGGGACAAGAGACCCAGTACTTC
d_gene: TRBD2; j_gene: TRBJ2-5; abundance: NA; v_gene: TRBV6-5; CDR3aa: CASGSSGKGGETQYF; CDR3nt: TGTGCCAGCGGGTCTAGCGGGAAGGGGGGGGAGACCCAGTACTTC
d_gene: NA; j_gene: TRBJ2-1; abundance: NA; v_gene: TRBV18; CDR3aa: CASSINFDNVWFF; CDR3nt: TGTGCCAGCTCAATCAATTTCGACAACGTATGGTTCTTC
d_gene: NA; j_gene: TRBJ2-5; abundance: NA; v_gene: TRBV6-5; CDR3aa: CASSPAQARQETQYF; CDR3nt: TGTGCCAGCAGCCCGGCCCAGGCGCGGCAAGAGACCCAGTACTTC